This TCR beta chain derives from a study of CD8 T cells in ankylosing spondylitis. TCRdb re-analysed the 5' RACE reads in MiXCR, keeping a single row per CDR3 protein. The sample shows about 250,000 distinct CDR3 sequences, around 25% of them seen only once. The CDR3 loop spans 15 amino acids. CDR1 and CDR2 from the germline V gene are DFQATT and SNEGSKA (reference sequence). The germline V and J ends were trimmed by 6 bases and 1 base, with 18 bases remaining between them. This clonotype was seen more than once but under ten times. Sequenced: blood, either unsorted or a sorted T cell fraction (not recorded which). The rearrangement uses TRBV20-1 and TRBJ2-5, with D possibly TRBD1 on 5 matching bases. The sequence came from a male donor with ankylosing spondylitis or in good health (not recorded which). This chain's CDR3 is CSAPGRGLSQETQYF. In DNA, the CDR3 is TGCAGTGCCCCCGGAAGGGGATTGTCCCAAGAGACCCAGTACTTC.